Below, 9 T cell receptor beta chains from the same sample are listed, as sequenced in a study of blood T cell repertoires in COVID-19. Profiled with immunoSEQ multiplex PCR; TCRdb holds only in-frame clones, not every one. The sample lists tens of thousands of clones, more than 75% occurring once. Sequences were obtained from peripheral blood. The receptors shown here come from a human donor in a cohort sampled during active COVID-19.

The V and J genes are TRBV15 and TRBJ2-1, with TRBD2 identical over 9 bases. The CDR3 consists of 16 residues. V was pared by 1 base and J by 5 bases, with 6 bases of the junction left unmatched. Germline assignment: CDR1 LNHNV and CDR2 YYDKDF (reference sequence). The CDR3: CATSRGGAGGNNEQFF. As DNA, the CDR3 is TGTGCCACCAGCAGAGGAGGAGCGGGGGGAAACAATGAGCAGTTCTTC.

The table lists this clone with a few counts. V usage is TRBV25-1 and J usage is TRBJ1-1; perhaps TRBD1 as D (5 bases). V dropped 7 bases and J dropped 4 bases, with 16 bases sitting between them. CDR1 is MGHDK and CDR2 is SYGVNS in the germline V gene. The CDR3 totals 14 residues. The CDR3 region is CASTVRGRSTEAFF. The CDR3 region has the DNA TGTGCCAGCACCGTTAGGGGCAGGAGCACTGAAGCTTTCTTT.

This chain connects TRBV7-8 to TRBJ1-3; 8 positions agree with TRBD1. This CDR3 spans 14 amino acids. Germline V gene sequence: CDR1 SGHVS, CDR2 FQNEAQ. J was trimmed by 0 bases and V by 10 bases; bases with no gene match: 5. The CDR3 sequence is CATRTGHSGNTIYF. The CDR3, as DNA: TGTGCCACTCGGACAGGGCACTCTGGAAACACCATATATTTT.

This clone was counted a few times. The CDR3 sequence: CASSLGGGRQYF. CDR3 coding DNA: TGTGCCAGCAGCCTTGGGGGGGGTAGGCAGTACTTC. The gene calls are TRBV7-9 and TRBJ2-7; TRBD2 matches at 7 bases. CDR1 SEHNR and CDR2 FQNEAQ come from the germline V gene (reference sequence). The CDR3 sequence is 12 residues long. The V segment lost 5 bases and the J segment 9 bases; nucleotides outside the gene matches: 7.

The rearrangement uses TRBV20-1 and TRBJ2-7; D is unclear. V was clipped by 3 bases and J by 1 base, with 4 bases between them. The CDR3 is made up of 11 amino acids. Looked up from germline, CDR1 is DFQATT and CDR2 is SNEGSKA (reference sequence). The CDR3 DNA is TGCAGTGCTAGCTTATCCTACGAGCAGTACTTC. This encodes CSASLSYEQYF.

The CDR3 here is CASGTSGQISGANVLTF. DNA for the CDR3: TGTGCTAGTGGCACCTCGGGACAAATCTCTGGGGCCAACGTCCTGACTTTC. The V call is TRBV12-5, the J call TRBJ2-6; D may be TRBD1 (6 bases). Looked up from germline, CDR1 is LGHNT and CDR2 is FRNRAP. Trimming removed 6 bases at V and 0 bases at J, with 15 bases between. The CDR3 is made up of 17 amino acids.

The chain uses TRBV6-5 and TRBJ2-7, with 8 positions matching TRBD1. The CDR3 runs to 12 residues. The trim removed 8 bases at V and 2 bases at J, leaving 2 bases unmatched. Germline V gives CDR1 MNHEY, CDR2 SVGAGI. The DNA of the CDR3 is TGTGCCAGCCAGGACAGGGCCTACGAGCAGTACTTC. Translated, it gives CASQDRAYEQYF.

V usage is TRBV15 and J usage is TRBJ1-1, with TRBD1 matching 11 bases. Germline CDR1 and CDR2: LNHNV and YYDKDF (reference sequence). This CDR3 is 15 amino acids long. Trimming at V came to 5 bases and at J to 6 bases, leaving 8 bases not matched to a gene. CDR3 protein: CATSPGTGGRAEAFF. CDR3 DNA sequence: TGTGCCACCAGCCCCGGGACAGGGGGGCGAGCTGAAGCTTTCTTT.

The V and J genes are TRBV2 and TRBJ1-4; TRBD1 aligns across 7 bases. The V segment lost 6 bases and the J segment 2 bases; nucleotides outside the gene matches: 3. CDR3 size: 14 residues. Germline CDR1 and CDR2: SNHLY and FYNNEI. Written as DNA, the CDR3 is TGTGCCAGCAGCCTGACAGGGACTAATGAAAAACTGTTTTTT. This gives the protein CASSLTGTNEKLFF.